These T cell receptor beta chains were read from a single sample in a study of blood T cells in healthy people across ages. TCRdb processed the 5' RACE reads anew with MiXCR; each CDR3 protein has one entry. This table has around 1.5 million distinct CDR3 sequences, roughly 60% appearing once. The sample taken for sequencing was blood. The receptors shown here come from a man aged 18 to 30 in good health. CDR3s include the opening cysteine and the closing phenylalanine or tryptophan. The D gene is left open where the match is weak. Not every row has a clone size; where given, it reads once, few, many or a size class.

cdr3_length: 13; j_call: TRBJ1-5; clone_size: NA; d_call: NA; v_call: TRBV7-9; cdr3_nt: TGTGCCAGCAGCTTAGGGGCCAAGCAGCCCCAGCATTTT; cdr3_aa: CASSLGAKQPQHF
cdr3_length: 14; j_call: TRBJ2-7; clone_size: few; d_call: NA; v_call: TRBV28; cdr3_nt: TGTGCCAGCAGTAAGCTAGCGCTTACCTACGAGCAGTACTTC; cdr3_aa: CASSKLALTYEQYF
cdr3_length: 18; j_call: TRBJ2-1; clone_size: NA; d_call: TRBD2; v_call: TRBV20-1; cdr3_nt: TGCAGTGCTAGCAGTGGTAGCGGGGGACTTAGCTCCTACAATGAGCAGTTCTTC; cdr3_aa: CSASSGSGGLSSYNEQFF
cdr3_length: 15; j_call: TRBJ2-1; clone_size: once; d_call: NA; v_call: TRBV27; cdr3_nt: TGTGCCAGCACCTCTAATGTGGGTCCCTACAATGAGCAGTTCTTC; cdr3_aa: CASTSNVGPYNEQFF
cdr3_length: 16; j_call: TRBJ2-3; clone_size: NA; d_call: NA; v_call: TRBV2; cdr3_nt: TGTGCCAGCAGTGAAAGCAGGGTTTCGGGCACAGATACGCAGTATTTT; cdr3_aa: CASSESRVSGTDTQYF
cdr3_length: 14; j_call: TRBJ2-1; clone_size: NA; d_call: TRBD2; v_call: TRBV6-2/TRBV6-3; cdr3_nt: TGTGCCAGCAGTAAACTAGCGGGGGGCAATGAGCAGTTCTTC; cdr3_aa: CASSKLAGGNEQFF
cdr3_length: 16; j_call: TRBJ1-6; clone_size: NA; d_call: NA; v_call: TRBV12-3/TRBV12-4; cdr3_nt: TGTGCCAGCAGTTTACATGGGGGGTACTATAATTCACCCCTCCACTTT; cdr3_aa: CASSLHGGYYNSPLHF
cdr3_length: 16; j_call: TRBJ2-7; clone_size: NA; d_call: TRBD1; v_call: TRBV3-1; cdr3_nt: TGTGCCAGCAGCCAAGATAGGACAGGGGTTGCCTACGAGCAGTACTTC; cdr3_aa: CASSQDRTGVAYEQYF
cdr3_length: 15; j_call: TRBJ1-4; clone_size: once; d_call: TRBD1; v_call: TRBV5-1; cdr3_nt: TGCGCCAGCATCTCCCGACAGGGGTACTCTGAAAAACTGTTTTTT; cdr3_aa: CASISRQGYSEKLFF
cdr3_length: 13; j_call: TRBJ1-1; clone_size: NA; d_call: NA; v_call: TRBV5-1; cdr3_nt: TGCGCCAGCAGCTTCTCAGAGTACACTGAAGCTTTCTTT; cdr3_aa: CASSFSEYTEAFF
cdr3_length: 17; j_call: TRBJ2-1; clone_size: few; d_call: NA; v_call: TRBV15; cdr3_nt: TGTGCCACCAGCAGAAAACCGGCAGGGCAGATCTTCAATGAGCAGTTCTTC; cdr3_aa: CATSRKPAGQIFNEQFF
cdr3_length: 16; j_call: TRBJ1-1; clone_size: NA; d_call: TRBD1; v_call: TRBV5-1; cdr3_nt: TGCGCCAGCAGGGACCATCTAGGGGGCAGGGGGATTAAAGCTTTCTTT; cdr3_aa: CASRDHLGGRGIKAFF
cdr3_length: 16; j_call: TRBJ1-2; clone_size: once; d_call: NA; v_call: TRBV29-1; cdr3_nt: TGCAGCGTTGATGAGACAGAGAACGACTATAACTATGGCTACACCTTC; cdr3_aa: CSVDETENDYNYGYTF
cdr3_length: 15; j_call: TRBJ2-2; clone_size: NA; d_call: TRBD1; v_call: TRBV4-2; cdr3_nt: TGTGCCAGCAGCCACGAGCAGGGGGCTTTCGGGGAGCTGTTTTTT; cdr3_aa: CASSHEQGAFGELFF
cdr3_length: 12; j_call: TRBJ2-1; clone_size: NA; d_call: NA; v_call: TRBV28; cdr3_nt: TGTGCCTGCAGACTTGCGTACAATGAGCAGTTCTTC; cdr3_aa: CACRLAYNEQFF
cdr3_length: 15; j_call: TRBJ2-7; clone_size: NA; d_call: TRBD2; v_call: TRBV10-3; cdr3_nt: TGTGCCATCAAGGGACTAGCGGGCAGCTTCTACGAGCAGTACTTC; cdr3_aa: CAIKGLAGSFYEQYF
cdr3_length: 14; j_call: TRBJ2-5; clone_size: NA; d_call: NA; v_call: TRBV7-2; cdr3_nt: TGTGCCAGCAGCTTAGGCAGGGCTACCAATGAGCAGTACTTC; cdr3_aa: CASSLGRATNEQYF
cdr3_length: 14; j_call: TRBJ1-1; clone_size: NA; d_call: NA; v_call: TRBV20-1; cdr3_nt: TGCAGTGCTAGTAATCAGGGGTCGTCGACTGAAGCTTTCTTT; cdr3_aa: CSASNQGSSTEAFF
cdr3_length: 13; j_call: TRBJ2-4; clone_size: few; d_call: NA; v_call: TRBV2; cdr3_nt: TGTGCCAGCAGAGTCCGCGATGAAAACATTCAGTACTTC; cdr3_aa: CASRVRDENIQYF
cdr3_length: 16; j_call: TRBJ2-1; clone_size: NA; d_call: TRBD1; v_call: TRBV7-2; cdr3_nt: TGTGCCAGCAGCCCATTACAGGGGAGCTCCTACAATGAGCAGTTCTTC; cdr3_aa: CASSPLQGSSYNEQFF
cdr3_length: 13; j_call: TRBJ2-7; clone_size: few; d_call: TRBD1; v_call: TRBV10-3; cdr3_nt: TGTGCCATCCAGGGGACAGGGGCCTACGAGCAGTACTTC; cdr3_aa: CAIQGTGAYEQYF
cdr3_length: 13; j_call: TRBJ2-1; clone_size: NA; d_call: TRBD1; v_call: TRBV29-1; cdr3_nt: TGCAGCGTTGACACAGGGGGAGGCAATGAGCAGTTCTTC; cdr3_aa: CSVDTGGGNEQFF
cdr3_length: 13; j_call: TRBJ2-4; clone_size: NA; d_call: NA; v_call: TRBV27; cdr3_nt: TGTGCCAGCAGTTTAGGGGGCCTTGACATTCAGTACTTC; cdr3_aa: CASSLGGLDIQYF
cdr3_length: 14; j_call: TRBJ2-3; clone_size: few; d_call: NA; v_call: TRBV5-1; cdr3_nt: TGCGCCAGCAGCACGGTCCCGGTCACAGATACGCAGTATTTT; cdr3_aa: CASSTVPVTDTQYF
cdr3_length: 12; j_call: TRBJ2-1; clone_size: NA; d_call: NA; v_call: TRBV29-1; cdr3_nt: TGCAGCGCCGACCAGGTGTCGGAAGAGCAGTTCTTC; cdr3_aa: CSADQVSEEQFF